These 28 T cell receptor beta chains were sequenced from one sample in a study of T cells in Graves' hyperthyroidism and ophthalmopathy. RNA transcripts provided the source from which TCR beta CDR3 regions were amplified. The study used the HTBI primer set for a first-round RT-PCR of the TCR CDR3. TCRdb fed the multiplex PCR reads into MiXCR, producing one record per CDR3 protein. Of roughly 500,000 distinct CDR3 sequences listed, 14% are singletons. The material sequenced was blood. The receptor set was obtained from a woman in her twenties or thirties with Graves' hyperthyroidism that later progressed to Graves' ophthalmopathy.

This clonotype was picked up a small number of times. This chain connects TRBV19 to TRBJ2-3; D perhaps matches TRBD1 (6 bases). The germline V and J ends were trimmed by 4 bases and 4 bases, with 18 bases remaining between them. The CDR3 runs 16 residues. CDR1 is LNHDA, CDR2 SQIVND, per germline (reference sequence). In DNA, the CDR3 is TGTGCCAGTAGTACGACATGGCAGGGGATATCAGATACGCAGTATTTT. The encoded protein is CASSTTWQGISDTQYF.

This clonotype has just a few counts. CDR3 DNA sequence: TGTGCCAGTTCCGGGACTAGCGGATCCACCCAGCAGTTCTTC. Its protein is CASSGTSGSTQQFF. V gene TRBV19 combines with J gene TRBJ2-1; TRBD2 matches 11 bases. The CDR3 length is 14 residues. V was clipped by 8 bases and J by 11 bases; unmatched bases: 11. The V gene's germline CDR1 is LNHDA and CDR2 SQIVND (reference sequence).

The rearrangement uses TRBV5-8 and TRBJ1-1; D unresolved. The CDR3 totals 14 residues. V dropped 3 bases and J dropped 4 bases, with 13 bases sitting between them. The germline V gene has CDR1 SGHTS and CDR2 YDEGEE. For the CDR3, the DNA is TGTGCCAGCAGCTGGATCGGAGGTAGCACTGAAGCTTTCTTT. It yields the protein CASSWIGGSTEAFF.

This clonotype was recorded many times. This chain uses TRBV15 with TRBJ2-5; D is possibly TRBD2 (5 bases). V was trimmed by 5 bases and J by 5 bases, leaving 9 bases between them. The CDR3 contains 12 residues. Germline V gene sequence: CDR1 LNHNV, CDR2 YYDKDF (reference sequence). The CDR3 region is CATSSPGETQYF. The DNA for the CDR3 is TGTGCCACCAGCTCACCGGGGGAGACCCAGTACTTC. The complete variable domain, with remaining parts taken from reference TRBV15 and TRBJ2-5, reads DAMVIQNPRYQVTQFGKPVTLSCSQTLNHNVMYWYQQKSSQAPKLLFHYYDKDFNNEADTPDNFQSRRPNTSFCFLDIRSPGLGDTAMYLCATSSPGETQYFGPGTRLLVL.

This clonotype has at least ten counts. This sequence joins TRBV28 and TRBJ1-1; D uncertain. CDR1 is MDHEN and CDR2 is SYDVKM in the germline V gene. V shed 8 bases and J shed 0 bases, with 7 bases lying between them. The CDR3 runs 12 residues. Here the CDR3 reads CASVGMNTEAFF. The CDR3 DNA sequence: TGTGCCAGCGTGGGGATGAACACTGAAGCTTTCTTT.

The chain has TRBV5-5 and TRBJ2-7; 8 bases match TRBD1. J was trimmed by 3 bases and V by 2 bases; bases with no gene match: 7. The V gene's germline CDR1 is SGHKS and CDR2 YYEKEE (reference sequence). The CDR3 extends over 15 amino acids. CDR3 DNA sequence: TGTGCCAGCAGCTTTTCGGACAGGGACCACTACGAGCAGTACTTC. Translation gives CASSFSDRDHYEQYF.

This clonotype was seen many times. This rearrangement joins TRBV24-1 to TRBJ2-7, with D perhaps TRBD1 (5 bases). V was pared by 3 bases and J by 1 base, with 12 bases between. The CDR3 runs to 15 residues. CDR1 is KGHDR, CDR2 SFDVKD, per germline. As DNA, the CDR3 is TGTGCCACCAGTGATGGTGGGGCGCAGTCCTACGAGCAGTACTTC. Its protein is CATSDGGAQSYEQYF.

This clonotype occurred many times. The gene calls are TRBV29-1 and TRBJ2-1; 7 nucleotides agree with TRBD1. The CDR3 has 12 residues. The trim removed 6 bases at V and 7 bases at J, leaving 6 bases unmatched. CDR1 SQVTM and CDR2 ANQGSEA come from the germline V gene. The CDR3 here is CSVWTGLNEQFF. The CDR3 DNA follows: TGCAGCGTGTGGACAGGCCTAAATGAGCAGTTCTTC.

As regards this clonotype: A much larger clone lies a single base off, so this may be a read error. This chain uses TRBV9 with TRBJ2-7; D ambiguous. Germline V CDR1 and CDR2: SGDLS, YYNGEE. The CDR3 consists of 15 residues. The CDR3 region is CASSVMLDPTYGQYF. The CDR3 nucleotides are TGTGCCAGCAGCGTAATGCTCGACCCGACCTACGGGCAGTACTTC.

The chain employs TRBV20-1 and TRBJ1-2; no clear D. CDR3 length: 12 residues. The V end lost 5 bases, the J end lost 8 bases, and 15 bases lay between the germline ends. Germline CDR1 and CDR2: DFQATT and SNEGSKA (reference sequence). The CDR3: CSAPNPPRGYTF. The CDR3 coding sequence is TGCAGTGCTCCGAATCCTCCGCGAGGCTACACCTTC.

In its sample, this clonotype was seen many times. This chain connects TRBV28 to TRBJ1-2; D perhaps matches TRBD1 (6 bases). The germline V and J ends were trimmed by 6 bases and 0 bases, with 17 bases remaining between them. Germline V gene lookup returns CDR1 MDHEN and CDR2 SYDVKM. The CDR3 contains 16 residues. CDR3 residues: CASSSGQVLPNYGYTF. CDR3 bases: TGTGCCAGCAGCTCGGGACAAGTCCTTCCTAACTATGGCTACACCTTC.

This clonotype was counted many times. V usage is TRBV12-3 or TRBV12-4 and J usage is TRBJ2-3; 10 bases are shared with TRBD2. This CDR3 contains 17 residues. The V gene end was trimmed by 3 bases and the J gene end by 6 bases; junction bases not matched to a gene: 12. CDR3 region: CASSFGASGRGADTQYF. The CDR3 DNA reads TGTGCCAGCAGTTTTGGAGCTAGCGGGAGAGGGGCCGATACGCAGTATTTT.

This chain joins TRBV19 and TRBJ1-6; 9 bases fit TRBD1. The CDR3 extends over 15 amino acids. Per the germline V gene, CDR1 is LNHDA and CDR2 is SQIVND (reference sequence). The J segment lost 7 bases and the V segment lost 5 bases, leaving 6 bases of the junction unmatched. This CDR3 is CASSWTGALNSPLHF. In nucleotides, the CDR3 is TGTGCCAGTAGTTGGACAGGGGCGTTAAATTCACCCCTCCACTTT.

This clonotype was observed many times. This sequence joins TRBV7-8 and TRBJ1-2, with D tentatively TRBD1 (5 bases). V gave up 1 base and J gave up 8 bases, with 11 bases separating them. This CDR3 contains 13 residues. Germline CDR1 and CDR2: SGHVS and FQNEAQ. The chain's CDR3 is CASSLEGTRGYTF. DNA for the CDR3: TGTGCCAGCAGCTTAGAGGGGACGAGGGGCTACACCTTC.

The V call is TRBV18, the J call TRBJ2-3; 8 nucleotides line up with TRBD1. The CDR3 length is 15 residues. Germline loops: CDR1 KGHSH, CDR2 LQKENI. Losses at the gene ends were 6 bases for V and 3 bases for J; bases not matched to a gene: 8. The CDR3 DNA is TGTGCCAGCTCCTCGGGACAGGTCGGTACAGATACGCAGTATTTT. Translating it yields CASSSGQVGTDTQYF.

This clonotype was counted ten times or more. The V gene is TRBV10-3, the J gene TRBJ2-3; TRBD2 aligns across 10 bases. The CDR3 covers 18 residues. V lost 0 bases to trimming and J lost 0 bases; unmatched junction nucleotides: 6. Germline V gene data show CDR1 as ENHRY and CDR2 as SYGVKD. Here the CDR3 reads CAISESSGRPASTDTQYF. The CDR3 nucleotides are TGTGCCATCAGTGAGTCTAGCGGGAGGCCCGCTAGCACAGATACGCAGTATTTT.

As for this clonotype: A read error may explain this, as a much larger clone is one base away. J is TRBJ2-7 and V is TRBV6-2 or TRBV6-3; the D gene is possibly TRBD1 (6 bases). Germline V CDR1 and CDR2: MNHEY, SVGEGT. The CDR3 consists of 15 residues. The DNA of the CDR3 is TGTGCCAGCAGTAGCGACAGGCAGAGCTCCCACGAGCAGTACTTC. Amino acid sequence: CASSSDRQSSHEQYF.

This clonotype showed up many times. The V and J genes are TRBV7-2 and TRBJ2-1; the D gene is possibly TRBD1 (5 bases). V dropped 2 bases and J dropped 5 bases, with 13 bases sitting between them. The CDR3 spans 15 residues. The germline CDR1 and CDR2 sequences are SGHTA and FQGNSA. The CDR3 DNA is TGTGCCAGCAGCTTATATTTGGGGCAGGACAATGAGCAGTTCTTC. This translates into CASSLYLGQDNEQFF.

This clonotype was counted at least ten times. The chain is built from TRBV7-9 and TRBJ1-6; D remains unclear. The germline CDR1 and CDR2 sequences are SEHNR and FQNEAQ (reference sequence). The CDR3 sequence is 15 residues long. Between the trimmed V and J ends, which lost 5 bases and 7 bases, there was a span of 15 bases. CDR3 sequence: CASSPPEGGNSPLHF. CDR3 DNA: TGTGCCAGCAGCCCTCCTGAGGGTGGAAATTCACCCCTCCACTTT.

V gene TRBV12-5 combines with J gene TRBJ1-2, with D tentatively TRBD1 (6 bases). Trimming cost V 5 bases and J 0 bases, with 19 bases left between them. The CDR3 runs 17 residues. Germline V gene data show CDR1 as LGHNT and CDR2 as FRNRAP. CDR3 coding DNA: TGTGCTAGTGGTACAGGGCGGGGGAGGTTAGCTAACTATGGCTACACCTTC. It is translated as CASGTGRGRLANYGYTF.

This clonotype showed up many times. The rearrangement links TRBV20-1 to TRBJ2-2; the match to TRBD2 covers 8 bases. The CDR3 consists of 14 residues. The germline V gene has CDR1 DFQATT and CDR2 SNEGSKA (reference sequence). Trimming took 5 bases from V and 7 from J; bases not matched to a gene: 9. CDR3 in DNA: TGCAGTGCTTCCCGCGGACTAGCTGACGGGGAGCTGTTTTTT. Translated, it gives CSASRGLADGELFF.

This clonotype was detected many times. V is TRBV12-3 or TRBV12-4 and J is TRBJ1-6; D call uncertain. The ends were cut back, 1 base at V and 14 bases at J, with 12 bases in the middle. This CDR3 contains 13 residues. The CDR3 coding sequence is TGTGCCAGCAGTTTAGGAGGCAGCTCGACCCTCCACTTT. It is translated as CASSLGGSSTLHF.

The J gene is TRBJ2-3, the V gene TRBV19; the D is unclear. The CDR3 has 16 amino acids. Germline V gives CDR1 LNHDA, CDR2 SQIVND (reference sequence). The V and J ends lost 1 base and 7 bases respectively, with 18 bases between them. In DNA form, the CDR3 reads TGTGCCAGTAGTATAGGAGGCCTTAAGAAGGATTATACGCAGTATTTT. Residues: CASSIGGLKKDYTQYF.

The CDR3 here is CASSSTSVAYEQYF. The CDR3 coding sequence is TGTGCCAGCAGCTCTACTAGCGTGGCCTACGAGCAGTACTTC. The gene calls are TRBV7-9 and TRBJ2-7; 7 bases fit TRBD2. The CDR3 has 14 residues. CDR1 and CDR2 (germline): SEHNR, FQNEAQ (reference sequence). Losses at the gene ends were 4 bases for V and 2 bases for J; bases not matched to a gene: 5.

V and J are TRBV7-3 and TRBJ1-1, with D possibly matching TRBD1 (5 bases). The CDR3 totals 14 residues. Trimming pared 5 bases from V and 8 bases from J, leaving 18 bases between. The germline CDR1 and CDR2 sequences are SGHTA and FQGTGA. CDR3 sequence: CASSREGYGREAFF. DNA for the CDR3: TGTGCCAGCAGCCGCGAGGGGTACGGGCGGGAAGCTTTCTTT.

This clonotype was recorded at least ten times. The rearrangement uses TRBV12-3 or TRBV12-4 and TRBJ1-5, with no clear D. The CDR3 has 14 residues. Deletions cut 5 bases from V and 8 bases from J, with 16 bases between. The DNA for the CDR3 is TGTGCCAGCAGTCGTGAGAGTCCGTTAAAGCCCCAGCATTTT. It is translated as CASSRESPLKPQHF.

This clonotype was counted many times. J is TRBJ2-7 and V is TRBV6-2 or TRBV6-3; tentatively, D is TRBD1 (6 bases). With 10 bases removed from V and 0 bases from J, the gap between germline ends came to 13 bases. Germline V gene lookup returns CDR1 MNHEY and CDR2 SVGEGT. The CDR3 has 13 amino acids. The CDR3 DNA sequence: TGTGCCACATCCGGGACACGCTCCTACGAGCAGTACTTC. It specifies CATSGTRSYEQYF.

This clonotype has more than one count but fewer than ten. V and J are TRBV4-1 and TRBJ2-1; weak D call: TRBD1 (5 bases). Deletions cut 5 bases from V and 1 base from J, with 15 bases between. This CDR3 spans 16 amino acids. Germline V lookup: CDR1 MGHRA, CDR2 YSYEKL. CDR3 bases: TGCGCCAGCAGCTCGGACCCAGGGTATTCCTACAATGAGCAGTTCTTC. Protein product: CASSSDPGYSYNEQFF.